This T cell receptor (beta chain) stems from a study of T cell responses to AZD1222 COVID-19 vaccine. The study's findings and limits: Donors were chiefly white British, with a greater number of females, and clonal diversity was perhaps underestimated. CD4 TCRs linked to vaccination spanned spike, dominating at 160-218 and 743-854. It was only five to seven AZD1222 recipients who were seropositive at baseline.

The repertoire was sequenced with immunoSEQ multiplex PCR; TCRdb's copy has only in-frame clones and lacks some. The sample holds 170,000 or so clones, just over 90% seen once. As concerns this clone: The antigen is undetermined.

Trimming removed 3 bases from V and 4 bases from J; junction bases left unmatched: 4. The CDR3 length is 15 residues. CDR1 is MNHEY and CDR2 is SMNVEV in the germline V gene (reference sequence). The clonotype was recovered from an adult in good health. Sample: peripheral blood, taken on day 0 of AZD1222 vaccination. J is TRBJ1-3 and V is TRBV27; 9 bases fit TRBD1. The CDR3 nucleotides read TGTGCCAGCAGTTTCGACAGGGGGGGAGGAAACACCATATATTTT. Its protein product is CASSFDRGGGNTIYF.